This T cell receptor beta chain was obtained from a study of blood T cells in healthy people across ages. PCR was performed a second time for 7 to 11 cycles using a sample-barcoded 5' primer and a J-beta primer mix. Each TCR beta cDNA got a 12-nucleotide random molecular identifier. TCRdb used MiXCR to reprocess the 5' RACE reads, holding one entry per CDR3 protein. Of 650,000 to 1,000,000 distinct CDR3 sequences listed, 30% to 45% are singletons. General study points: Whereas aged donors had fewer naive CD4+ cells, long-lived donors had more of them and higher diversity. Diversity estimates drawn from one million T cells were deemed underestimates.

The table lists this clonotype with a few counts. Its matching antigen is unknown. The CDR3 spans 14 residues. The V gene lost 5 bases and the J gene lost 3 bases, with 13 bases spanning the gap. The chain couples TRBV12-3 or TRBV12-4 to TRBJ1-1; D is unresolved. Specimen: blood. This receptor was identified in a man aged 18-30 years in good health. The CDR3 nucleotides are TGTGCCAGCAGTCTCCGTCCCCGGGACACTGAAGCTTTCTTT. Amino acids: CASSLRPRDTEAFF.